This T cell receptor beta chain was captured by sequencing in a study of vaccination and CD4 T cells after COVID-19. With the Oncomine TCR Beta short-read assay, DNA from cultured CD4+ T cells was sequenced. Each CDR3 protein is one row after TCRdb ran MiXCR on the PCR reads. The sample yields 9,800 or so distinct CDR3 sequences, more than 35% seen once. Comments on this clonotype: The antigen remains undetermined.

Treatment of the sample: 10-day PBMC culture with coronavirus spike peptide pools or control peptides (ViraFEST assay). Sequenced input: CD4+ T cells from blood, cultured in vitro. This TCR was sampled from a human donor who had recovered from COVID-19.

DNA for the CDR3: TGTGCCAGCAGTTTAGGGGGTAGGGCTGAAAAACTGTTTTTT. Its translation: CASSLGGRAEKLFF. The chain employs TRBV27 and TRBJ1-4; possibly TRBD1 for D (5 bases). Trimming stripped 2 bases from V and 7 bases from J, with 11 bases between. Germline-derived CDR1 and CDR2 are MNHEY and SMNVEV (reference sequence). The CDR3 is made up of 14 amino acids.